This T cell receptor (beta chain) was retrieved from a study of cytomegalovirus exposure and HLA in healthy donors. To note about this clone: The antigen is unknown.

Though nominally healthy at sampling, donors likely had unrecorded immune exposures. PCR primers comprised 60 Vbeta and 13 Jbeta primers. Some clones are missing from TCRdb's copy, which holds only in-frame ones; the method was immunoSEQ multiplex PCR. The table includes 63,000 or so clones, 79% detected once. The study, taken as a whole, reports: There were a few CMV-associated chains whose specificity for CMV antigens was confirmed in vitro.

This CDR3 spans 17 amino acids. In germline, CDR1 is SQVTM, CDR2 ANQGSEA. Unmatched junction bases numbered 7, after V lost 3 bases and J lost 2 bases. Material: PBMCs. The chain joins TRBV29-1 to TRBJ2-1; 13 bases are shared with TRBD2. The origin of this receptor is a woman younger than 45 in good health and CMV-seronegative. DNA for the CDR3: TGCAGCGTTGACAGGACTAGCGGGAGTAGAACCTACAATGAGCAGTTCTTC. Protein: CSVDRTSGSRTYNEQFF.